A single sample is the source of the 24 T cell receptor beta chains below, sequenced in a study of blood T cell repertoires in COVID-19. Some clones are missing from TCRdb's copy, which holds only in-frame ones; the method was immunoSEQ multiplex PCR. The sample has over 110,000 clones, around 82% seen once; the top ten hold roughly 3.8%. Sequenced input: PBMCs or T cells enriched from blood (not recorded which). Every receptor here comes from a man aged 50-60 years in a cohort exposed to, infected with or recovered from COVID-19 (not recorded which).

The J gene is TRBJ2-3, the V gene TRBV21-1; the DNA was not compared with TRBD2, the D call given in the table. TRBV21-1 constitutes a pseudogene. There are 17 residues in the CDR3. The CDR3 sequence: CASSNRGREGITDTQYF. The CDR3 DNA is TGTGCCAGCAGCAATAGGGGGAGGGAGGGGATCACAGATACGCAGTATTTT.

This sequence joins TRBV6-2 or TRBV6-3 and TRBJ2-7; TRBD2 matches 14 bases. The CDR3 contains 18 residues. Trimming took 6 bases from V and 3 from J; bases not matched to a gene: 13. Germline CDR1 and CDR2: MNHEY and SVGEGT. Here the CDR3 DNA reads TGTGCCAGCAGCCAGACTAGCGGGGGGGCATACGGCGTCTACGAGCAGTACTTC. This translates into CASSQTSGGAYGVYEQYF.

The chain recombines TRBV10-3 with TRBJ2-2, with 7 bases identical to TRBD1. The trim removed 7 bases at V and 3 bases at J, leaving 5 bases unmatched. The CDR3 is made up of 14 amino acids. Germline values: CDR1 ENHRY, CDR2 SYGVKD. CDR3 sequence reads: CAIKRQGHTGELFF. CDR3 sequence (DNA): TGTGCCATCAAACGACAGGGCCACACCGGGGAGCTGTTTTTT.

This clone was observed a handful of times. This chain's CDR3 is CASSSGINNYGYTF. The CDR3 DNA follows: TGTGCCAGCAGCTCAGGGATCAATAACTATGGCTACACCTTC. The rearrangement links TRBV7-2 to TRBJ1-2; D is possibly TRBD1 (5 bases). Germline V lookup: CDR1 SGHTA, CDR2 FQGNSA. This CDR3 contains 14 residues. V was cut by 4 bases and J by 1 base, with 10 bases left in between.

In DNA form, the CDR3 reads TGCGCCAGCAGATTTGGACAAACATTCCAAGAGACCCAGTACTTC. Amino acid sequence: CASRFGQTFQETQYF. The chain joins TRBV5-1 to TRBJ2-5, with a tentative D call TRBD1 (5 bases). The germline gives CDR1 SGHRS, CDR2 YFSETQ. CDR3 length: 15 amino acids. V was cut by 5 bases and J by 1 base, with 15 bases left in between.

V is TRBV6-5 and J is TRBJ1-5; no clear D. Germline lookup yields CDR1 MNHEY and CDR2 SVGAGI. The CDR3 totals 15 residues. The V gene lost 6 bases and the J gene lost 2 bases, with 14 bases spanning the gap. The CDR3 region is CASSSLGVGNQPQHF. In nucleotides, the CDR3 is TGTGCCAGCAGCTCCCTCGGGGTGGGCAATCAGCCCCAGCATTTT.

The chain joins TRBV5-6 to TRBJ2-3; tentative D call: TRBD2 (6 bases). Trimming removed 4 bases at V and 2 bases at J, with 17 bases between. CDR1 is SGHDT, CDR2 YYEEEE, per germline. There are 16 residues in the CDR3. The CDR3 sequence: CASSPGRDHYTDTQYF. The CDR3 DNA is TGTGCCAGCAGCCCTGGGCGGGACCACTACACAGATACGCAGTATTTT.

The J gene is TRBJ2-6, the V gene TRBV24-1, with TRBD1 matching over 7 bases. This CDR3 is built from 17 residues. With 3 bases clipped from V and 4 bases from J, the junction kept 8 bases outside the gene matches. Germline V gene data show CDR1 as KGHDR and CDR2 as SFDVKD. The CDR3 reads CATSDGSLTGGANVLTF. The CDR3 DNA is TGTGCCACCAGTGATGGTTCTCTGACAGGGGGGGCCAACGTCCTGACTTTC.

The gene calls are TRBV28 and TRBJ2-3, with 7 positions matching TRBD2. The V and J ends lost 9 bases and 4 bases, in that order; junction bases with no gene match: 16. The CDR3 sequence is 16 residues long. The germline V gene has CDR1 MDHEN and CDR2 SYDVKM. The CDR3 protein is CASSQTGLGGADTQYF. In DNA, the CDR3 is TGTGCCAGTTCCCAAACCGGACTAGGTGGGGCAGATACGCAGTATTTT.

The genes are TRBV7-9 and TRBJ1-2; 11 positions agree with TRBD1. The germline V gene has CDR1 SEHNR and CDR2 FQNEAQ (reference sequence). Unmatched junction bases numbered 9, after V lost 5 bases and J lost 4 bases. The CDR3 spans 16 residues. This CDR3 is CASSRGQGALSYGYTF. CDR3 DNA sequence: TGTGCCAGCAGCCGCGGACAGGGGGCGCTTAGCTATGGCTACACCTTC.

The sample holds one count of this clone. The chain carries TRBV29-1 and TRBJ2-4, with a weak D call TRBD2 (6 bases). Germline V gene lookup returns CDR1 SQVTM and CDR2 ANQGSEA. V dropped 1 base and J dropped 2 bases, with 12 bases sitting between them. The CDR3 has 15 residues. The CDR3 nucleotides are TGCAGCGTTGAAGGTTGGAGGGGTACCAAAAACATTCAGTACTTC. Encoded protein: CSVEGWRGTKNIQYF.

The rearrangement uses TRBV11-1 and TRBJ2-5; D is perhaps TRBD1 (6 bases). The CDR3 runs to 15 residues. The germline gives CDR1 SGHAT, CDR2 FQDESV (reference sequence). Trimming removed 1 base at V and 3 bases at J, with 12 bases between. As DNA, the CDR3 is TGTGCCAGCAGCTTAGAAGGGACACCAAAAGAGACCCAGTACTTC. This sequence encodes CASSLEGTPKETQYF.

This clone was seen more than once but under ten times. This chain joins TRBV5-4 and TRBJ2-7; D is uncertain. The length of the CDR3 is 13 residues. V gave up 4 bases and J gave up 0 bases, with 8 bases separating them. CDR1 is SGHNT and CDR2 is YYREEE in the germline V gene (reference sequence). For the CDR3, the DNA is TGTGCCAGCAGCGGTACAGACTCCTACGAGCAGTACTTC. Its protein is CASSGTDSYEQYF.

The chain is built from TRBV11-2 and TRBJ1-1, with TRBD1 as a possible D gene (5 bases). The V end lost 3 bases, the J end lost 11 bases, and 19 bases lay between the germline ends. Germline values: CDR1 SGHAT, CDR2 FQNNGV. The CDR3 spans 14 residues. The CDR3 loop reads CASSLYGDWREAFF. In DNA form, the CDR3 reads TGTGCCAGCAGCTTGTACGGGGACTGGAGGGAGGCTTTCTTT.

This rearrangement joins TRBV29-1 to TRBJ2-3, with TRBD1 as a possible D gene (6 bases). Deletions cut 7 bases from V and 2 bases from J, with 22 bases between. This CDR3 has 16 residues. Germline-derived CDR1 and CDR2 are SQVTM and ANQGSEA. The CDR3 coding sequence is TGCAGCGCAGTAGGGGGACCCCTGGGAATCACAGATACGCAGTATTTT. It specifies CSAVGGPLGITDTQYF.

This clone was detected only a few times. This chain joins TRBV4-1 and TRBJ1-2; D possibly corresponds to TRBD1 (5 bases). The CDR3 runs 15 residues. The V end was cut by 0 bases, the J end by 5 bases, with 13 bases between. Germline CDR1 and CDR2: MGHRA and YSYEKL. CDR3: CASSQEGRAGYGYTF. CDR3 bases: TGCGCCAGCAGCCAAGAAGGCAGGGCAGGGTATGGCTACACCTTC.

The rearrangement uses TRBV5-1 and TRBJ2-5, with TRBD1 matching 10 bases. The trim removed 4 bases at V and 5 bases at J, leaving 11 bases unmatched. This CDR3 has 16 amino acids. The germline CDR1 and CDR2 sequences are SGHRS and YFSETQ. CDR3 sequence: CASSQTGTGDLETQYF. The CDR3 DNA reads TGCGCCAGCAGCCAAACCGGGACAGGGGATCTGGAGACCCAGTACTTC. Together with reference TRBV5-1 and TRBJ2-5, the CDR3 gives the full variable domain: KAGVTQTPRYLIKTRGQQVTLSCSPISGHRSVSWYQQTPGQGLQFLFEYFSETQRNKGNFPGRFSGRQFSNSRSEMNVSTLELGDSALYLCASSQTGTGDLETQYFGPGTRLLVL.

This rearrangement joins TRBV7-6 to TRBJ2-2; D might be TRBD1 (5 bases). Germline CDR1 reads SGHVS; CDR2 reads FNYEAQ. V lost 8 bases and J lost 1, with 8 bases in between. This CDR3 is built from 13 residues. The CDR3 DNA sequence: TGTGCCAGCCAAGGGGAGAACACCGGGGAGCTGTTTTTT. Amino acid sequence: CASQGENTGELFF.

V gene TRBV28 combines with J gene TRBJ1-4, with D possibly TRBD1 on 6 matching bases. The CDR3 length is 14 residues. The germline CDR1 and CDR2 sequences are MDHEN and SYDVKM. The V end lost 6 bases, the J end lost 5 bases, and 13 bases lay between the germline ends. The CDR3 region is CASSIQGSNEKLFF. The CDR3 nucleotides are TGTGCCAGCAGCATACAGGGATCCAATGAAAAACTGTTTTTT.

This chain connects TRBV9 to TRBJ2-3; 13 bases are a match to TRBD2. With 2 bases clipped from V and 6 bases from J, the junction kept 3 bases outside the gene matches. From germline, CDR1 is SGDLS and CDR2 YYNGEE. CDR3 size: 15 residues. The CDR3 bases are TGTGCCAGCAGCGTCGAGACTAGCGGGGGGGATACGCAGTATTTT. This gives the protein CASSVETSGGDTQYF. The whole variable domain, filled in from reference TRBV9 and TRBJ2-3, reads DSGVTQTPKHLITATGQRVTLRCSPRSGDLSVYWYQQSLDQGLQFLIQYYNGEERAKGNILERFSAQQFPDLHSELNLSSLELGDSALYFCASSVETSGGDTQYFGPGTRLTVL.

The chain combines TRBV6-5 with TRBJ2-2; weak D call: TRBD1 (6 bases). The CDR3 spans 16 residues. V lost 1 base and J 1 base, leaving 10 bases between the germline ends. The germline gives CDR1 MNHEY, CDR2 SVGAGI. This chain's CDR3 is CASSYYRQVNTGELFF. CDR3 in DNA: TGTGCCAGCAGTTACTATAGACAGGTGAACACCGGGGAGCTGTTTTTT.

The chain carries TRBV24-1 and TRBJ2-2; 10 bases align to TRBD1. The V gene's germline CDR1 is KGHDR and CDR2 SFDVKD. Unmatched junction bases numbered 5, after V lost 2 bases and J lost 3 bases. The CDR3 is 17 residues long. CDR3 region: CATSDYAGTGDTGELFF. In nucleotides, the CDR3 is TGTGCCACCAGTGATTATGCCGGGACAGGGGACACCGGGGAGCTGTTTTTT.

This sequence joins TRBV18 and TRBJ1-3; 9 positions agree with TRBD1. V trimming: 3 bases; J trimming: 0 bases; junction bases outside the gene matches: 3. The CDR3 is made up of 16 amino acids. Germline loops: CDR1 KGHSH, CDR2 LQKENI. CDR3 residues: CASSPGQGFSGNTIYF. The CDR3 coding sequence is TGTGCCAGCTCACCGGGACAGGGTTTCTCTGGAAACACCATATATTTT.

This chain uses TRBV15 with TRBJ2-7, with D uncertain. Trimming stripped 0 bases from V and 3 bases from J, with 9 bases between. Germline CDR1 and CDR2: LNHNV and YYDKDF (reference sequence). This CDR3 has 14 amino acids. The CDR3 loop is CATSRELLVYEQYF. CDR3 DNA sequence: TGTGCCACCAGCAGAGAACTGCTAGTCTACGAGCAGTACTTC.